These T cell receptor beta chains were read from a single sample in a study of T-cell reconstitution after alpha-beta-depleted transplantation in children. TCRdb re-called the PCR reads through MiXCR, storing one row per CDR3 protein. The table includes fewer than 500,000 distinct CDR3 sequences, around two fifths detected once. The starting material was PBMCs, obtained before TCRalphabeta/CD19-depleted stem cell transplant. These receptors all stem from a girl aged 2-10 years with aplastic anemia, due to receive a stem cell transplant. The CDR3 runs from the conserved cysteine through the conserved F or W. The D gene is left open where the match is weak. A clone size is listed for some rows: how often the clone was seen (once, few, many), or a class if it is expanded.

clone size	D gene	J gene	V gene	CDR3 DNA	CDR3 protein
NA	NA	TRBJ2-1	TRBV6-1	TGTGCCAGCAGTAGCAGTTTGGGGGCCAGGTACAATGAGCAGTTCTTC	CASSSSLGARYNEQFF
NA	NA	TRBJ1-1	TRBV30	TGTGCCGGGGGTCTGACAGGTGATCTCACTGAAGCTTTCTTT	CAGGLTGDLTEAFF
NA	NA	TRBJ2-1	TRBV20-1	TGCAGTGCCACCTGGGGGGACTACAATGAGCAGTTCTTC	CSATWGDYNEQFF
NA	TRBD2	TRBJ2-5	TRBV11-2	TGTGCCAGCAGCTTTAGCGGGGGCCCCCAAGAGACCCAGTACTTC	CASSFSGGPQETQYF
many	TRBD2	TRBJ2-1	TRBV29-1	TGCAGCGTTGAAGATCAGGCTAGCGGGAAGTACAATGAGCAGTTCTTC	CSVEDQASGKYNEQFF
NA	TRBD2	TRBJ2-7	TRBV20-1	TGCAGTGCTAGACGGACTAGCGGTATCTACGAGCAGTACTTC	CSARRTSGIYEQYF
few	TRBD2	TRBJ2-5	TRBV6-2/TRBV6-3	TGTGCCAGCAACGGGAGGACTTGGACCCTTCAAGAGACCCAGTACTTC	CASNGRTWTLQETQYF
few	NA	TRBJ2-5	TRBV28	TGTGCCAGCAGCCCCGCGACAGGGAGGGACCAAGAGACCCAGTACTTC	CASSPATGRDQETQYF
NA	TRBD2	TRBJ2-3	TRBV20-1	TGCAGTGCCCAGACTAGCTCTGAATATACGCAGTATTTT	CSAQTSSEYTQYF
NA	NA	TRBJ2-7	TRBV25-1	TGTGCCAGCAGTGTAGGTGATGGTGGCGACGAGCAGTACTTC	CASSVGDGGDEQYF
NA	NA	TRBJ2-3	TRBV12-3/TRBV12-4	TGTGCCGAGAGGGGGGGCCGAGGCGCAGATACGCAGTATTTT	CAERGGRGADTQYF
NA	TRBD2	TRBJ2-5	TRBV10-3	TGTGCCATCAGGGGCGAGGTAGCGGGAGAGACCCAGTACTTC	CAIRGEVAGETQYF
NA	TRBD2	TRBJ2-5	TRBV12-3/TRBV12-4	TGTGCCAGCAGGCCTAGCGGGAGTGAGACCCAGTACTTC	CASRPSGSETQYF
NA	TRBD2	TRBJ2-1	TRBV12-3/TRBV12-4	TGTGCCAGCACCAAAAGCGGGGACAATGAGCAGTTCTTC	CASTKSGDNEQFF
many	NA	TRBJ1-1	TRBV27	TGTGCCAGCAGCCCCGGGACGAGGGACACTGAAGCTTTCTTT	CASSPGTRDTEAFF
few	NA	TRBJ2-5	TRBV20-1	TGCAGTGCTAGAGATCACGCGGGATGGGAGACCCAGTACTTC	CSARDHAGWETQYF
NA	TRBD2	TRBJ2-4	TRBV7-2	TGTGCCAGCAGCTTAGTACGGGGGGAAGCCAAAAACATTCAGTACTTC	CASSLVRGEAKNIQYF
NA	NA	TRBJ2-3	TRBV20-1	TGCAGTGCCCCCCGGCTACCTAGCACAGATACGCAGTATTTT	CSAPRLPSTDTQYF
many	TRBD1	TRBJ2-3	TRBV12-3/TRBV12-4	TGTGCCAGCAGTGCGACAGGGGGGGGAGATACGCAGTATTTT	CASSATGGGDTQYF
NA	NA	TRBJ2-3	TRBV5-1	TGCGCCAGCAGCTTGGCCGGCAGGACCATAACAGATACGCAGTATTTT	CASSLAGRTITDTQYF
NA	NA	TRBJ2-7	TRBV2	TGTGCCAGCAGGCCAAATTACGAGCAGTACTTC	CASRPNYEQYF
many	TRBD1	TRBJ2-1	TRBV5-1	TGCGCCAGCAGCATTTTCCGGGACAGGGATAATGAGCAGTTCTTC	CASSIFRDRDNEQFF
many	NA	TRBJ2-2	TRBV20-1	TGCAGTGCTAGACAGCCGGGCGGGGAGCTGTTTTTT	CSARQPGGELFF
few	NA	TRBJ2-1	TRBV10-3	TGTGCCATCAGCGAGTTGGGTTTAGGAGGGCCAGGAAAACACAATGAGCAGTTCTTC	CAISELGLGGPGKHNEQFF
NA	NA	TRBJ2-5	TRBV28	TGTGCCAGCAGTTTAGACGCGGGGTTCTCCCCGGCCCAGTACTTC	CASSLDAGFSPAQYF
few	TRBD2	TRBJ2-1	TRBV24-1	TGTGCCACCCAGCCTAGCGGACTACCCAATGAGCAGTTCTTC	CATQPSGLPNEQFF
NA	TRBD2	TRBJ2-7	TRBV14	TGTGCCAGCAGCCGGAATGGACTAGCGGTCTCCTACGAGCAGTACTTC	CASSRNGLAVSYEQYF
NA	NA	TRBJ2-3	TRBV20-1	TGCAGTGCCCTACTAGAGGAGGGGCCAGATACGCAGTATTTT	CSALLEEGPDTQYF
NA	NA	TRBJ2-3	TRBV5-6	TGTGCCAGCAGCCCACTATCGGGAGATACGCAGTATTTT	CASSPLSGDTQYF
NA	NA	TRBJ2-2	TRBV12-3/TRBV12-4	TGTGCCAGCAGTTTATCGGGCTTGAACACCGGGGAGCTGTTTTTT	CASSLSGLNTGELFF
NA	TRBD2	TRBJ2-1	TRBV20-1	TGCAGTGCTAAGGGACTAGCGGGAATAGGTGAGCAGTTCTTC	CSAKGLAGIGEQFF
few	NA	TRBJ2-4	TRBV30	TGTGCCTGGAGTGTTAGCCGGCAAAACATTCAGTACTTC	CAWSVSRQNIQYF
NA	TRBD1	TRBJ1-4	TRBV7-6	TGTGCCAGCAGCACGCGTCCCTCTGACAGGGACAGACCTTCCCCCAATGAAAAACTGTTTTTT	CASSTRPSDRDRPSPNEKLFF
NA	NA	TRBJ1-1	TRBV5-5	TGTGCCAGCATATCCCTGAACACTGAAGCTTTCTTT	CASISLNTEAFF
NA	NA	TRBJ2-7	TRBV20-1	TGCAGTGCGGTGCACAGTGCCCCCGCCTACGAGCAGTACTTC	CSAVHSAPAYEQYF
many	TRBD2	TRBJ2-2	TRBV4-2	TGTGCCAGCAGCCAAGTAGCGGGACCCGGGGAGCTGTTTTTT	CASSQVAGPGELFF
NA	TRBD2	TRBJ2-1	TRBV7-9	TGTGCCAGCAGCTTGGCTGCGACTAGCTCATCCAATGAGCAGTTCTTC	CASSLAATSSSNEQFF
few	NA	TRBJ1-5	TRBV16	TGTGCCAGCAGCCAATTAGACACTAATCAGCCCCAGCATTTT	CASSQLDTNQPQHF
few	TRBD2	TRBJ2-3	TRBV15	TGTGCCACCAGCAGAGAACGGACTAGCGGGTCTAGCACAGATACGCAGTATTTT	CATSRERTSGSSTDTQYF
few	NA	TRBJ2-7	TRBV20-1	TGCAGTGCTCCTCGGGGTATTTCCTACGAGCAGTACTTC	CSAPRGISYEQYF
NA	TRBD1	TRBJ2-3	TRBV6-5	TGTGCCAGCAGTTACTCACCTCAGGGGGCCCACACAGATACGCAGTATTTT	CASSYSPQGAHTDTQYF
many	NA	TRBJ1-5	TRBV20-1	TGCAGTGCTAGTCTGGGGAATCAGCCCCAGCATTTT	CSASLGNQPQHF
many	TRBD2	TRBJ2-7	TRBV29-1	TGCAGCGCCCGGACTAGCGGGGTCTACGAGCAGTACTTC	CSARTSGVYEQYF
NA	NA	TRBJ2-3	TRBV20-1	TGCAGTGCTGAACCCCTCCGAGTGAATACGCAGTATTTT	CSAEPLRVNTQYF
NA	TRBD1	TRBJ2-7	TRBV28	TGTGCCAGCAGTTCTGGGACAGGCTACGAGCAGTACTTC	CASSSGTGYEQYF
NA	NA	TRBJ2-7	TRBV12-3/TRBV12-4	TGTGCCAGCAGTTTTAGAGGCCTTCAAGGAGTGGGCAAAACCCTCTACGAGCAGTACTTC	CASSFRGLQGVGKTLYEQYF
NA	NA	TRBJ1-5	TRBV2	TGTGCCAGCAGTAGTCGATATCAGCCCCAGCATTTT	CASSSRYQPQHF
NA	TRBD1	TRBJ2-3	TRBV7-2	TGTGCCAGCAGCAGGGACAGGATCACAGATACGCAGTATTTT	CASSRDRITDTQYF
NA	NA	TRBJ2-5	TRBV6-1	TGTGCCAGCAGGGTTCTGGCCAGAGGGACCCAGTACTTC	CASRVLARGTQYF
NA	NA	TRBJ2-3	TRBV20-1	TGCAGTGCCGAAGCGGCCGTTAATAGCGGAGTAAACACAGATACGCAGTATTTT	CSAEAAVNSGVNTDTQYF
NA	NA	TRBJ2-5	TRBV20-1	TGCAGTGCTACACAGGGTCAAGAGACCCAGTACTTC	CSATQGQETQYF
NA	NA	TRBJ2-3	TRBV20-1	TGCGCTCCCGGCGGTTCTAGCACAGATACGCAGTATTTT	CAPGGSSTDTQYF
NA	NA	TRBJ2-7	TRBV27	TGTGCCAGCAGTCGGGAAGCGGGCCCGGCGTACGAGCAGTACTTC	CASSREAGPAYEQYF
once	TRBD1	TRBJ2-7	TRBV28	TGTGCCAGCAGTTTAAGGAACAGGGGGCCTCGCGAGCAGTACTTC	CASSLRNRGPREQYF